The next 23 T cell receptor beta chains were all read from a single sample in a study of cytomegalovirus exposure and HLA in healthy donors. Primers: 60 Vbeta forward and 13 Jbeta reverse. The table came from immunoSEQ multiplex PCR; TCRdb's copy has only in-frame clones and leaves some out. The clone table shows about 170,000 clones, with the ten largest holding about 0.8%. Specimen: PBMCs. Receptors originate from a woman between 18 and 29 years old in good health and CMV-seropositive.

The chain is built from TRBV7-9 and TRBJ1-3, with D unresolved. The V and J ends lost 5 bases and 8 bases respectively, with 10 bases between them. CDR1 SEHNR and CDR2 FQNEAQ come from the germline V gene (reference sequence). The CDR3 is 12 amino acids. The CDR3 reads CASSHIGDTIYF. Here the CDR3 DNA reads TGTGCCAGCAGCCATATCGGGGACACCATATATTTT.

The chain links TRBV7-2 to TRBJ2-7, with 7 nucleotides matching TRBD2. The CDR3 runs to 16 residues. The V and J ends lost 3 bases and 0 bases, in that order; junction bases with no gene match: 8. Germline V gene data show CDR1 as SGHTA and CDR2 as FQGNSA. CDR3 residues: CASSFIVGGTSYEQYF. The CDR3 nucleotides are TGTGCCAGCAGCTTTATTGTGGGAGGGACCTCCTACGAGCAGTACTTC. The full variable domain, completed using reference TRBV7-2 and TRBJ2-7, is GAGVSQSPSNKVTEKGKDVELRCDPISGHTALYWYRQSLGQGLEFLIYFQGNSAPDKSGLPSDRFSAERTGGSVSTLTIQRTQQEDSAVYLCASSFIVGGTSYEQYFGPGTRLTVT.

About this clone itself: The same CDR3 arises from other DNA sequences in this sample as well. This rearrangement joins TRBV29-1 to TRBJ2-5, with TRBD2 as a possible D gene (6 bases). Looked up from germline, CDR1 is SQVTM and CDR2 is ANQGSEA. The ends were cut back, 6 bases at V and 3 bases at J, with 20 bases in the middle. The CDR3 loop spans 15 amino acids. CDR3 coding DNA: TGCAGCGTCGTCAAGATGGGGGGATCTAAAGAGACCCAGTACTTC. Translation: CSVVKMGGSKETQYF.

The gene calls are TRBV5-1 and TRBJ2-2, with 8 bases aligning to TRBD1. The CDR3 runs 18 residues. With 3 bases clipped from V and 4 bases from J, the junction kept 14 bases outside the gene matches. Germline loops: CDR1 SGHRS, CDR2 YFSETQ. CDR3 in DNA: TGCGCCAGCAGCTCGGACAGGGATATCTCCTCGGGCACCGGGGAGCTGTTTTTT. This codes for CASSSDRDISSGTGELFF.

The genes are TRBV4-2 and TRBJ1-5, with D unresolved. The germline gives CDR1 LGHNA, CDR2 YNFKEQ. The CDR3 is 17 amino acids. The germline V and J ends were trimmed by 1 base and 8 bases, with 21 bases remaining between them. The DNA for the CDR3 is TGTGCCAGCAGCCAAGGGGGTGGAGGGTTCAGTTTGGAGCCCCAGCATTTT. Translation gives CASSQGGGGFSLEPQHF.

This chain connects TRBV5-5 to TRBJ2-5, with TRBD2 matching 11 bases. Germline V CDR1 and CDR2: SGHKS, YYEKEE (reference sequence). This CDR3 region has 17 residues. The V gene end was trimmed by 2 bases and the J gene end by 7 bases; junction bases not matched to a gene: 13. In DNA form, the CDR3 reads TGTGCCAGCAGCTTAAAGACTAGCGGGGCCCCCGAAGGGACCCAGTACTTC. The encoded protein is CASSLKTSGAPEGTQYF.

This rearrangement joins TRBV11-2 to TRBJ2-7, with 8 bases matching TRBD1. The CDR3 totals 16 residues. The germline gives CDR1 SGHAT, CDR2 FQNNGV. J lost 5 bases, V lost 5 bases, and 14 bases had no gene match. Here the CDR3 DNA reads TGTGCCAGCAGCCTCCCCGGGACAGGCAAAAACCACGAGCAGTACTTC. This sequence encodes CASSLPGTGKNHEQYF. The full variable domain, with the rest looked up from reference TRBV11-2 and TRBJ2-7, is EAGVAQSPRYKIIEKRQSVAFWCNPISGHATLYWYQQILGQGPKLLIQFQNNGVVDDSQLPKDRFSAERLKGVDSTLKIQPAKLEDSAVYLCASSLPGTGKNHEQYFGPGTRLTVT.

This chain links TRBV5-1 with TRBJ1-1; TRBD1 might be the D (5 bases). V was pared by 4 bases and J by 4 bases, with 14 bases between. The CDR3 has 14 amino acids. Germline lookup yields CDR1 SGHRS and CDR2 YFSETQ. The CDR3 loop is CASSAGPGSTEAFF. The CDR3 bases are TGCGCCAGCAGCGCAGGGCCGGGCTCCACTGAAGCTTTCTTT.

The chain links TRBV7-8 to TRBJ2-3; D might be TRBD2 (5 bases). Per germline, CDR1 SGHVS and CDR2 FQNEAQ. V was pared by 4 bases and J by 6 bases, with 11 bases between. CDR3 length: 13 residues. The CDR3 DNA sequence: TGTGCCAGCAGCTCCAGAAGAGGGGATACGCAGTATTTT. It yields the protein CASSSRRGDTQYF.

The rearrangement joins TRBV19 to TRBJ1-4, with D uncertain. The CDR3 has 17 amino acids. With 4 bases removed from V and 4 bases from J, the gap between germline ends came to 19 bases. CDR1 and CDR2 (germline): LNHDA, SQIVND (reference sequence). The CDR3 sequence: CASSRSPTGYNNEKLFF. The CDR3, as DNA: TGTGCCAGTAGTAGGAGCCCTACGGGATACAATAATGAAAAACTGTTTTTT.

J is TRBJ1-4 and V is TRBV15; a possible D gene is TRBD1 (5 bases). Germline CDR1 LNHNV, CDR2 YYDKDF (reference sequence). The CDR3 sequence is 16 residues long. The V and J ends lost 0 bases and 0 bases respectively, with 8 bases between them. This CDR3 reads CATSRDLRATNEKLFF. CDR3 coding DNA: TGTGCCACCAGCAGAGATCTCAGGGCAACTAATGAAAAACTGTTTTTT.

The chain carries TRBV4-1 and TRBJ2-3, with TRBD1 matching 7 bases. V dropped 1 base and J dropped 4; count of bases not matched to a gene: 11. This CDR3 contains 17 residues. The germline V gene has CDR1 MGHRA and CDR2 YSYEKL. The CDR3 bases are TGCGCCAGCAGCCAAGGACCGAGGGGCAGGGGGTCAGATACGCAGTATTTT. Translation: CASSQGPRGRGSDTQYF.

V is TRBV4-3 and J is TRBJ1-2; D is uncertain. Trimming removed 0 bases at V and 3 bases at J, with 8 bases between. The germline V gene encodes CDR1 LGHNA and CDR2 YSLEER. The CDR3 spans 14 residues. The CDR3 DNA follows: TGCGCCAGCAGCCAAGATGGAGGGTACTATGGCTACACCTTC. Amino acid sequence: CASSQDGGYYGYTF.

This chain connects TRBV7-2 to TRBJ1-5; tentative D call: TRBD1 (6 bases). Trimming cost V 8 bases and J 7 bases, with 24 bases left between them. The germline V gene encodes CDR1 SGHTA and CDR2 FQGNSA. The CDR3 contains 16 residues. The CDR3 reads CASGLGGQGSSQPQHF. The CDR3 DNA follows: TGTGCCAGCGGCCTGGGGGGGCAGGGTTCATCCCAGCCCCAGCATTTT.

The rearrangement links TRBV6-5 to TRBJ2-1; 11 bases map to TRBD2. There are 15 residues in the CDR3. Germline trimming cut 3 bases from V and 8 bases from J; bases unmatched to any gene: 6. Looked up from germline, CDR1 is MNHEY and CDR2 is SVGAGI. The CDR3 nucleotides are TGTGCCAGCAGTTATAGCGGGAGGGCCCTGGATGAGCAGTTCTTC. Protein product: CASSYSGRALDEQFF.

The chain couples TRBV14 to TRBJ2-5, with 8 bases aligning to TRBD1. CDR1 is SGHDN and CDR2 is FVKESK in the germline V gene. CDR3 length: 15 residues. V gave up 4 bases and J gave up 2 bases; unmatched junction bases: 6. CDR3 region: CASSRLQGGQETQYF. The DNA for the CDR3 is TGTGCCAGCAGCCGCCTACAGGGGGGACAAGAGACCCAGTACTTC.

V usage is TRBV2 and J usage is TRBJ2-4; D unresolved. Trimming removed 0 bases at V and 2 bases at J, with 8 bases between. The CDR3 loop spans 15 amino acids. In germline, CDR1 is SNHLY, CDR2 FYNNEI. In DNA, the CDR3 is TGTGCCAGCAGTGAAGCTGTACTATCCAAAAACATTCAGTACTTC. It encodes CASSEAVLSKNIQYF. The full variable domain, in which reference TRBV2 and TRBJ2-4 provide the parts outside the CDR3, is EPEVTQTPSHQVTQMGQEVILRCVPISNHLYFYWYRQILGQKVEFLVSFYNNEISEKSEIFDDQFSVERPDGSNFTLKIRSTKLEDSAMYFCASSEAVLSKNIQYFGAGTRLSVL.

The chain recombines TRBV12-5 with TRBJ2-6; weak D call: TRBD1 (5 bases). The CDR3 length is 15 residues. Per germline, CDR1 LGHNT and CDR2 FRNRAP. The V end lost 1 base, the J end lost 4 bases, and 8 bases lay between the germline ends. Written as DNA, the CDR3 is TGTGCTAGTGGTTTGGGACAGAGCGGGGCCAACGTCCTGACTTTC. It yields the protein CASGLGQSGANVLTF.

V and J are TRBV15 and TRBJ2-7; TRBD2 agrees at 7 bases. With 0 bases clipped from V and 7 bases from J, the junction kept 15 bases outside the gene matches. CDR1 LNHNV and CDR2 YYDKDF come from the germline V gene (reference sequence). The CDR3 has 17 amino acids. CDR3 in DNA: TGTGCCACCAGCAGAGATCGACTAGCCTCCATGACGGGAGAGCAGTACTTC. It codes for CATSRDRLASMTGEQYF. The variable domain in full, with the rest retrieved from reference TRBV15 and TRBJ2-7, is DAMVIQNPRYQVTQFGKPVTLSCSQTLNHNVMYWYQQKSSQAPKLLFHYYDKDFNNEADTPDNFQSRRPNTSFCFLDIRSPGLGDTAMYLCATSRDRLASMTGEQYFGPGTRLTVT.

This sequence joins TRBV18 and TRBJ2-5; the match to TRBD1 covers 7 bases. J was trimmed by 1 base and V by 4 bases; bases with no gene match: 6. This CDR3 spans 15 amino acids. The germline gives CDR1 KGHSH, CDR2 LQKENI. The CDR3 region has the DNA TGTGCCAGCTCACAAGAGGGACAGTTCCAAGAGACCCAGTACTTC. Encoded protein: CASSQEGQFQETQYF.

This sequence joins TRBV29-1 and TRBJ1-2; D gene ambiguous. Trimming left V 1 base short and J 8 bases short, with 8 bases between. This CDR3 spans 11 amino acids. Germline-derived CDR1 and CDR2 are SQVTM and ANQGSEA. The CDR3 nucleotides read TGCAGCGTTGAAGTTGAGGAAGGCTACACCTTC. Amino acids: CSVEVEEGYTF.

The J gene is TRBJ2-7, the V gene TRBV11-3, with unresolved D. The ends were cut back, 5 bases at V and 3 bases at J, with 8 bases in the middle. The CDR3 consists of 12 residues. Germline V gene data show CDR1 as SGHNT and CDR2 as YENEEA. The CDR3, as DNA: TGTGCCAGCAGCGAATCCGGCTACGAGCAGTACTTC. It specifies CASSESGYEQYF.

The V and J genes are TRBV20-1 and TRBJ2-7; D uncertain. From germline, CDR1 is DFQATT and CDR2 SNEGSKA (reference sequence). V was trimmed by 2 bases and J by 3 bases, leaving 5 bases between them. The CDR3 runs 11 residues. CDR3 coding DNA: TGCAGTGCTAGATTATACTACGAGCAGTACTTC. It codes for CSARLYYEQYF.